The clone carrying this T cell receptor (beta chain) was found a few times. Its antigen is currently unknown. This specimen belongs to a study of T cells in Graves' hyperthyroidism and ophthalmopathy. The germline V gene has CDR1 MNHEY and CDR2 SVGAGI. The CDR3 sequence is 13 residues long. V was trimmed by 1 base and J by 6 bases, leaving 7 bases between them. Study-level points and caveats: Most thyroid-expanded clonotypes above 0.001 were also found in blood.

RNA transcripts gave rise to amplified TCR beta CDR3 regions. The TCR CDR3 was amplified in a first-round RT-PCR using the HTBI primer set. TCRdb ran MiXCR on the multiplex PCR reads and lists one entry per CDR3 protein. The sample carries under 800,000 distinct CDR3 sequences, 11% to 15% recorded once. The TCR sequence derives from a woman in her late teens or twenties with Graves' hyperthyroidism. The chain is built from TRBV6-5 and TRBJ1-5; unclear D gene. Input material: blood. The CDR3: CASSYYVFQPQHF. In DNA form, the CDR3 reads TGTGCCAGCAGTTACTATGTGTTTCAGCCCCAGCATTTT.